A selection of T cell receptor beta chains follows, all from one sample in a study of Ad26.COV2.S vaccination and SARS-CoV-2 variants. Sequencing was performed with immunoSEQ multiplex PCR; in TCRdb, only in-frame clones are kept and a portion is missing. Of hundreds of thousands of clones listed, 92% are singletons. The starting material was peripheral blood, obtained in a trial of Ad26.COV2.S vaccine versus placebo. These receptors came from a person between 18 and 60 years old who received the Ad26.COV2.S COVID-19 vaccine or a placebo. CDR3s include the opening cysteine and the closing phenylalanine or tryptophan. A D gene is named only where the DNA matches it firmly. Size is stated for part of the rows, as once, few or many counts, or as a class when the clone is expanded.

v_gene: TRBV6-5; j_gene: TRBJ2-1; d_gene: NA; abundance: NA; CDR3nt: TGTGCCAGCTCAAATACAGGTGCTTACAATGAGCAGTTCTTC; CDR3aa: CASSNTGAYNEQFF
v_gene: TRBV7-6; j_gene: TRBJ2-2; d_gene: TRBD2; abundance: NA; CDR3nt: TGTGCCAGCAGCATTGGGACTAGCGGGGGGACCGGGGAGCTGTTTTTT; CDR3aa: CASSIGTSGGTGELFF
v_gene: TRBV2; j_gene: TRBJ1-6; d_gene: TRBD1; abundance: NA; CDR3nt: TGTGCCAGCAGTAAAAGCTGGGACAGGGGGCTAGGTAATTCACCCCTCCACTTT; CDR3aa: CASSKSWDRGLGNSPLHF
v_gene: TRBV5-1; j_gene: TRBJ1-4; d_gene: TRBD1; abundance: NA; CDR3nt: TGCGCCAGCAGTTTTATCTCTCCGGGACAGGGGGGTGAAAAACTGTTTTTT; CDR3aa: CASSFISPGQGGEKLFF
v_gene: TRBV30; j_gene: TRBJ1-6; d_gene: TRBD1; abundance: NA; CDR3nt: TGTGCCTGGAGCGGACAGGGGACGCTCTATAATTCACCCCTCCACTTT; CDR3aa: CAWSGQGTLYNSPLHF
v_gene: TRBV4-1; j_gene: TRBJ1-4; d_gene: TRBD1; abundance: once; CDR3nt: TGCGCCAGCAGCGGACGGACAGGAGGGCGTGAAAAACTGTTTTTT; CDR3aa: CASSGRTGGREKLFF
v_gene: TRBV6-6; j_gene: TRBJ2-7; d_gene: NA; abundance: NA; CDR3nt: TGTGCCATCTCGCGGGCAGCCTACGAGCAGTACTTC; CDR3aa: CAISRAAYEQYF
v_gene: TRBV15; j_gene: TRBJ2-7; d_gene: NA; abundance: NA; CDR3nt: TGTGCCACCAGCACCGGGTTCTCCTACGAGCAGTACTTC; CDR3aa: CATSTGFSYEQYF
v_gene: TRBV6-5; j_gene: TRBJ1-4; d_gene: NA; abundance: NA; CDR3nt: TGTGCCAGCAGTTACTCCCTGGGGCCAGATGAAAAACTGTTTTTT; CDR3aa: CASSYSLGPDEKLFF
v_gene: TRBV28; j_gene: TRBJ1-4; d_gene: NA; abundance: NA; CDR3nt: TGTGCCAGCAGTTTATCGATTGCAACTAATGAAAAACTGTTTTTT; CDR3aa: CASSLSIATNEKLFF
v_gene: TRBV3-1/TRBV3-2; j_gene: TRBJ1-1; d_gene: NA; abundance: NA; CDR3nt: TGTGCCAGCAGCCCCGGGTCAGTTCAGGGGAACACTGAAGCTTTCTTT; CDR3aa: CASSPGSVQGNTEAFF
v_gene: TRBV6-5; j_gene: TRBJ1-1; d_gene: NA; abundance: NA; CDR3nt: TGTGCCAGCAGCTACCAAACACGGAACACTGAAGCTTTCTTT; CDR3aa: CASSYQTRNTEAFF
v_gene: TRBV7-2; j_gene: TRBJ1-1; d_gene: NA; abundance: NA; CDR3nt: TGTGCCAGCAGAACCGAGGCGGGGTTACGAACTGAAGCTTTCTTT; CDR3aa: CASRTEAGLRTEAFF
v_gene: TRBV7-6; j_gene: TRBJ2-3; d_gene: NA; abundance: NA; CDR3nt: TGTGCCAGCAGCTTAGTCGGCGAGGCAGATACGCAGTATTTT; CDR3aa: CASSLVGEADTQYF
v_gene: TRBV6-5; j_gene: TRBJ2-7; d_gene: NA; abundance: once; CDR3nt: TGTGCCAGCAGTTATTACGGCTACGAGCAGTACTTC; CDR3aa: CASSYYGYEQYF
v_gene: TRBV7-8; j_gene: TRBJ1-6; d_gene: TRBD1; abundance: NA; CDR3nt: TGTGCCAGCAGCTTACGCGGGACAGCAAATTCACCCCTCCACTTT; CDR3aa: CASSLRGTANSPLHF
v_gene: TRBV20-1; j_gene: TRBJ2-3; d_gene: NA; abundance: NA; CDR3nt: TGCAGTGTACGCACAGATACGCAGTATTTT; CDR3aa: CSVRTDTQYF
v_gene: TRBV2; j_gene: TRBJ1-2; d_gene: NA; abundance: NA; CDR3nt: TGTGCCAGCACTCAGGGCTACTCTAACTATGGCTACACCTTC; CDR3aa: CASTQGYSNYGYTF
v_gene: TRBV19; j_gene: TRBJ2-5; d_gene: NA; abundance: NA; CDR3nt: TGTGCCAGTAGTACAGCGGCCCACGAGACCCAGTACTTC; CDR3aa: CASSTAAHETQYF
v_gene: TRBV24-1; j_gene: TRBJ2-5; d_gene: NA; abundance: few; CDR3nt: TGTGCCACCAGTGATCCGCCCCCTGAGCGGAGGGAGGAGACCCAGTACTTC; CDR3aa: CATSDPPPERREETQYF
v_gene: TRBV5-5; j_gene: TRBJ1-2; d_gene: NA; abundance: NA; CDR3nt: TGTGCCAGCAGCTTCCAGGGTTTCTACACCTTC; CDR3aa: CASSFQGFYTF
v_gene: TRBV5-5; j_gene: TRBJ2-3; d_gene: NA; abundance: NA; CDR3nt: TGTGCCAGCAGCTTGGGGCGCACAGATACGCAGTATTTT; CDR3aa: CASSLGRTDTQYF
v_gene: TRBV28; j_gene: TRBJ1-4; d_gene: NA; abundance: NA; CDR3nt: TGTGCCAGCAGTTTATGGGGCAGGGCGGAAAAACTGTTTTTT; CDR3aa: CASSLWGRAEKLFF
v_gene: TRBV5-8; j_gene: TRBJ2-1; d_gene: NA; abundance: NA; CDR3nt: TGTGCCAGCAGCTTGGCCGCGACTGTAGAGAACAATGAGCAGTTCTTC; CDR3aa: CASSLAATVENNEQFF
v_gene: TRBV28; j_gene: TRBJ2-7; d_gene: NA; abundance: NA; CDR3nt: TGTGCCAGCAGTTACCGGGACAACACCTACGAGCAGTACTTC; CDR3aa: CASSYRDNTYEQYF
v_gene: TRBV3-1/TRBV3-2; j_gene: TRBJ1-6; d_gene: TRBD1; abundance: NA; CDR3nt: TGTGCCAGCAGCCCTTCGACAGGGTATCCTAATTCACCCCTCCACTTT; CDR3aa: CASSPSTGYPNSPLHF
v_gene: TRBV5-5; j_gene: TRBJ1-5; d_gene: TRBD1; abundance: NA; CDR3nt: TGTGCCAGCAGCGCGCTGGCAGGGGGTCAGCCCCAGCATTTT; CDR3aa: CASSALAGGQPQHF
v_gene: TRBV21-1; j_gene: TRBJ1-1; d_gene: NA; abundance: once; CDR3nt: TGTGCCAGGACCCCTCGGCGGTCCGGCCTCGTGGCTGAAGCTTTCTTT; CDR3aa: CARTPRRSGLVAEAFF
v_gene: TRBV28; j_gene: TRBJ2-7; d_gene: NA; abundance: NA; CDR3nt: TGTGCCAGCAGTATGGTAGTCCCCTACGAGCAGTACTTC; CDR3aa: CASSMVVPYEQYF